The 2 T cell receptor beta chains listed next were all sequenced from one sample in a study of CD8+CD57+ T cells in acquired aplastic anemia. An expansion of CD8+CD57+ cells by flow cytometry had been shown in patients chosen for sequencing. Genomic DNA provided the template from which TCR beta VDJ and CDR3 profiles were obtained. In TCRdb, the reads were re-called with MiXCR into one record per CDR3 protein. The sample contains roughly 260,000 distinct CDR3 sequences, 47% of which appear only once. Sequencing was done on a sample of sorted CD4+, CD8+, or CD8+CD57+ T cells (not recorded which) from PBMCs. The receptor source for this set is a human donor with aplastic anemia.

Notes on this clonotype: An end of the junction differs from the germline gene, which may be a read error. The chain is built from TRBV12-3 or TRBV12-4 and TRBJ2-5, with D possibly matching TRBD2 (5 bases). The CDR3 length is 12 residues. The CDR3 spells CASSQGSLTQHF. CDR3 DNA sequence: TGTGCCAGCAGCCAAGGGAGTCTGACCCAGCACTTC.

This clonotype was recorded many times. This chain joins TRBV14 and TRBJ1-1, with D perhaps matching TRBD1 (5 bases). V lost 6 bases and J lost 4, with 21 bases in between. This CDR3 comprises 16 residues. Looked up from germline, CDR1 is SGHDN and CDR2 is FVKESK. The CDR3 spells CASSFRDRGAGTEAFF. The DNA of the CDR3 is TGTGCCAGCAGTTTCCGGGACCGCGGGGCTGGCACTGAAGCTTTCTTT.